The 30 T cell receptor beta chains below were found in one sample sequenced in a study of cytomegalovirus exposure and HLA in healthy donors. A multiplex PCR was run with 60 Vbeta primers and 13 Jbeta primers. The table came from immunoSEQ multiplex PCR; TCRdb's copy has only in-frame clones and leaves some out. The sample's table shows roughly 140,000 clones. Sequencing input: PBMCs. The receptors originated from a male donor in good health and CMV-seronegative.

This chain uses TRBV7-9 with TRBJ1-1; 8 nucleotides agree with TRBD1. CDR3 size: 16 residues. Germline lookup yields CDR1 SEHNR and CDR2 FQNEAQ (reference sequence). Trimming took 5 bases from V and 0 from J; bases not matched to a gene: 8. The CDR3 DNA reads as TGTGCCAGCAGCCAGGGACAGGCCCTACTGAACACTGAAGCTTTCTTT. Protein product: CASSQGQALLNTEAFF.

The V call is TRBV29-1, the J call TRBJ1-1; 11 bases match TRBD1. Per the germline V gene, CDR1 is SQVTM and CDR2 is ANQGSEA. The junction had 13 bases not matched to a gene; V was cut back by 4 bases and J by 6 bases. The CDR3 has 16 amino acids. The CDR3 DNA follows: TGCAGCGTTGTTTCGTCCGGGACAGGGGGGAAAGCTGAAGCTTTCTTT. It is translated as CSVVSSGTGGKAEAFF. The full variable domain, its missing parts supplied by reference TRBV29-1 and TRBJ1-1, is SAVISQKPSRDICQRGTSLTIQCQVDSQVTMMFWYRQQPGQSLTLIATANQGSEATYESGFVIDKFPISRPNLTFSTLTVSNMSPEDSSIYLCSVVSSGTGGKAEAFFGQGTRLTVV.

V is TRBV6-1 and J is TRBJ2-3; 7 bases match TRBD2. V gave up 8 bases and J gave up 1 base; unmatched junction bases: 0. The CDR3 is 12 residues long. The germline V gene has CDR1 MNHNS and CDR2 SASEGT. CDR3 sequence reads: CASGRGTDTQYF. CDR3 nucleotides: TGTGCCAGCGGGAGGGGCACAGATACGCAGTATTTT.

This chain links TRBV4-3 with TRBJ2-7; 7 bases fit TRBD1. The CDR3 length is 13 residues. Germline CDR1 LGHNA, CDR2 YSLEER. J lost 3 bases, V lost 3 bases, and 2 bases had no gene match. CDR3 DNA: TGCGCCAGCAGCCATCACAGGGGCTACGAGCAGTACTTC. Encoded protein: CASSHHRGYEQYF.

The V gene is TRBV5-1, the J gene TRBJ1-3; no clear D. Deletions cut 1 base from V and 0 bases from J, with 14 bases between. The CDR3 totals 17 residues. Germline-derived CDR1 and CDR2 are SGHRS and YFSETQ. CDR3 nucleotides: TGCGCCAGCAGCTTGATTCGTCGTGGCTTCTCTGGAAACACCATATATTTT. Translation gives CASSLIRRGFSGNTIYF.

This sequence joins TRBV7-9 and TRBJ2-7; the D gene is possibly TRBD2 (5 bases). The V and J ends lost 3 bases and 3 bases respectively, with 15 bases between them. CDR1 and CDR2 from the germline V gene are SEHNR and FQNEAQ (reference sequence). The CDR3 length is 15 residues. The CDR3 DNA is TGTGCCAGCAGCTTCCGGGGTTCACTGGACTACGAGCAGTACTTC. Encoded protein: CASSFRGSLDYEQYF.

V usage is TRBV27 and J usage is TRBJ1-2, with TRBD1 identical over 7 bases. The CDR3 contains 13 residues. CDR1 is MNHEY, CDR2 SMNVEV, per germline (reference sequence). V shed 6 bases and J 6 bases; nucleotides not matched to a gene: 7. The CDR3 sequence: CASRPTGQNGYTF. The CDR3 DNA reads TGTGCCAGCAGGCCCACGGGACAGAATGGCTACACCTTC.

The rearrangement links TRBV7-9 to TRBJ2-3, with D possibly being TRBD2 (6 bases). Germline V gene lookup returns CDR1 SEHNR and CDR2 FQNEAQ (reference sequence). The CDR3 runs 16 residues. The V end was cut by 1 base, the J end by 4 bases, with 15 bases between. The CDR3 DNA follows: TGTGCCAGCAGCTTAGTAGCAGGGAGCGGGTCAGATACGCAGTATTTT. It translates to CASSLVAGSGSDTQYF. The complete variable domain, with remaining parts taken from reference TRBV7-9 and TRBJ2-3, reads DTGVSQNPRHKITKRGQNVTFRCDPISEHNRLYWYRQTLGQGPEFLTYFQNEAQLEKSRLLSDRFSAERPKGSFSTLEIQRTEQGDSAMYLCASSLVAGSGSDTQYFGPGTRLTVL.

The chain employs TRBV4-2 and TRBJ2-5; D possibly corresponds to TRBD2 (5 bases). V lost 3 bases and J lost 1, with 12 bases in between. Germline CDR1 LGHNA, CDR2 YNFKEQ. The CDR3 is made up of 15 amino acids. The CDR3: CASSHPGLGQETQYF. The CDR3 DNA is TGTGCCAGCAGCCACCCCGGACTGGGCCAAGAGACCCAGTACTTC.

This rearrangement joins TRBV5-5 to TRBJ1-5; unclear D gene. The CDR3 consists of 15 residues. V was trimmed by 3 bases and J by 6 bases, leaving 16 bases between them. Per the germline V gene, CDR1 is SGHKS and CDR2 is YYEKEE (reference sequence). The CDR3 DNA reads as TGTGCCAGCAGCTCCGGCCCAGAGGGATCTCAGCCCCAGCATTTT. It codes for CASSSGPEGSQPQHF.

The rearrangement joins TRBV6-1 to TRBJ2-1; D not certain. CDR1 and CDR2 (germline): MNHNS, SASEGT. The CDR3 contains 14 residues. The V gene lost 6 bases and the J gene lost 9 bases, with 18 bases spanning the gap. CDR3 protein: CASRTDDGRSEQFF. DNA of the CDR3: TGTGCCAGCAGGACTGACGACGGCCGCAGTGAGCAGTTCTTC.

The V gene is TRBV9, the J gene TRBJ2-7; D may be TRBD1 (6 bases). This CDR3 is 16 amino acids long. Germline CDR1 SGDLS, CDR2 YYNGEE. Trimming removed 4 bases at V and 2 bases at J, with 19 bases between. The CDR3 region has the DNA TGTGCCAGCAGCTCCTCCAAGGGCAGGGGCCCCTACGAGCAGTACTTC. This translates into CASSSSKGRGPYEQYF.

V usage is TRBV13 and J usage is TRBJ1-1; TRBD1 is a possible D gene (6 bases). The V gene's germline CDR1 is PRHDT and CDR2 FYEKMQ (reference sequence). The CDR3 consists of 14 residues. V lost 5 bases and J lost 1, with 11 bases in between. The CDR3 DNA sequence: TGTGCCAGCAGCCCGACAGGACGGAACACTGAAGCTTTCTTT. Translating it yields CASSPTGRNTEAFF.

The chain is built from TRBV7-4 and TRBJ2-5, with 16 positions matching TRBD2. Per the germline V gene, CDR1 is SGHVT and CDR2 is SQSDAQ. V was clipped by 5 bases and J by 5 bases; unmatched bases: 11. This CDR3 is built from 18 residues. CDR3 nucleotides: TGTGCCAGCAGCCCCCTGGGACTAGCGGGAGGGCCTGGGGAGACCCAGTACTTC. Residues: CASSPLGLAGGPGETQYF.

The chain is built from TRBV19 and TRBJ1-5; a weak D match, TRBD1 (5 bases). The germline V gene has CDR1 LNHDA and CDR2 SQIVND (reference sequence). The CDR3 spans 12 residues. V was clipped by 6 bases and J by 5 bases, with 8 bases between them. CDR3 loop: CASRSGDQPQHF. The CDR3 DNA follows: TGTGCCAGTAGGTCGGGGGATCAGCCCCAGCATTTT.

This chain joins TRBV7-2 and TRBJ1-1; D ambiguous. Per the germline V gene, CDR1 is SGHTA and CDR2 is FQGNSA. This CDR3 has 12 amino acids. With 2 bases removed from V and 5 bases from J, the gap between germline ends came to 6 bases. CDR3 in DNA: TGTGCCAGCAGCTTAATGAGTACTGAAGCTTTCTTT. Translated: CASSLMSTEAFF.

The chain couples TRBV29-1 to TRBJ1-1; D call uncertain. CDR1 is SQVTM, CDR2 ANQGSEA, per germline. Trimming shortened V by 4 bases and J by 8 bases, and 11 bases separated the two germline ends. The length of the CDR3 is 11 residues. The CDR3 protein is CSVVRPSEAFF. The CDR3 region has the DNA TGCAGCGTTGTGAGGCCGTCCGAAGCTTTCTTT.

The chain carries TRBV9 and TRBJ1-1; 9 bases are a match to TRBD1. The germline gives CDR1 SGDLS, CDR2 YYNGEE. This CDR3 is built from 12 residues. V was clipped by 4 bases and J by 11 bases; unmatched bases: 6. The CDR3 nucleotides read TGTGCCAGCAGCTTTGGGACAGGGATGGCTTTCTTT. Amino acids: CASSFGTGMAFF.

J is TRBJ2-7 and V is TRBV9; a weak D match, TRBD2 (6 bases). V was shortened by 4 bases and J by 3 bases, with 14 bases between the two germline ends. Germline V lookup: CDR1 SGDLS, CDR2 YYNGEE. The CDR3 runs 14 residues. As DNA, the CDR3 is TGTGCCAGCAGCCCTAGCGACTACCGCTACGAGCAGTACTTC. The encoded protein is CASSPSDYRYEQYF.

V and J are TRBV6-1 and TRBJ2-4; D is possibly TRBD2 (5 bases). Per the germline V gene, CDR1 is MNHNS and CDR2 is SASEGT. V gave up 1 base and J gave up 4 bases, with 20 bases separating them. The CDR3 runs to 18 residues. Here the CDR3 DNA reads TGTGCCAGCAGTGAAGGGCCGGGGATTGAGAGTGTGAAAAACATTCAGTACTTC. Encoded protein: CASSEGPGIESVKNIQYF.

The J gene is TRBJ1-1, the V gene TRBV4-2, with a weak D call TRBD1 (6 bases). Trimming removed 1 base from V and 0 bases from J, with 9 bases in between. This CDR3 is 15 amino acids long. Germline CDR1 is LGHNA and CDR2 is YNFKEQ. CDR3 sequence: CASSQGTAMNTEAFF. CDR3 coding DNA: TGTGCCAGCAGCCAAGGGACAGCTATGAACACTGAAGCTTTCTTT.

This sequence joins TRBV10-3 and TRBJ1-2, with D perhaps TRBD1 (6 bases). Germline-derived CDR1 and CDR2 are ENHRY and SYGVKD. The CDR3 extends over 15 amino acids. Trimming removed 7 bases at V and 1 base at J, with 16 bases between. The CDR3 DNA reads as TGTGCCATCAAAAGGGGGGAGGGCAGTAACTATGGCTACACCTTC. Its protein product is CAIKRGEGSNYGYTF.

The genes are TRBV9 and TRBJ1-5, with 7 bases fitting TRBD1. Trimming took 3 bases from V and 4 from J; bases not matched to a gene: 7. There are 15 residues in the CDR3. The germline V gene encodes CDR1 SGDLS and CDR2 YYNGEE. As DNA, the CDR3 is TGTGCCAGCAGCGGTGGGACAGTTCCAAATCAGCCCCAGCATTTT. Amino acids: CASSGGTVPNQPQHF.

The chain links TRBV23-1 to TRBJ1-5; D is possibly TRBD1 (6 bases). TRBV23-1 is annotated as an ORF whose role is uncertain. This CDR3 spans 16 amino acids. V shed 4 bases and J shed 2 bases, with 15 bases lying between them. The CDR3 sequence: CASSRGLQGRNQPQHF. Written as DNA, the CDR3 is TGCGCCAGCAGTCGGGGGCTACAGGGCCGCAATCAGCCCCAGCATTTT.

The rearrangement links TRBV27 to TRBJ1-5; D is perhaps TRBD1 (5 bases). The germline V gene encodes CDR1 MNHEY and CDR2 SMNVEV (reference sequence). Trimming stripped 7 bases from V and 1 base from J, with 17 bases between. The CDR3 consists of 16 residues. In DNA form, the CDR3 reads TGTGCCAGCAACACTGGGGGGGTGCCGAGCAATCAGCCCCAGCATTTT. This sequence encodes CASNTGGVPSNQPQHF.

The chain is built from TRBV14 and TRBJ2-3; TRBD1 might be the D (6 bases). V was clipped by 0 bases and J by 0 bases, with 13 bases between them. Germline V CDR1 and CDR2: SGHDN, FVKESK. This CDR3 region has 17 residues. CDR3 bases: TGTGCCAGCAGCCAAGAGTGGGACACCTTTAGCACAGATACGCAGTATTTT. Amino acids: CASSQEWDTFSTDTQYF. Drawing the rest from reference TRBV14 and TRBJ2-3, the complete variable domain is EAGVTQFPSHSVIEKGQTVTLRCDPISGHDNLYWYRRVMGKEIKFLLHFVKESKQDESGMPNNRFLAERTGGTYSTLKVQPAELEDSGVYFCASSQEWDTFSTDTQYFGPGTRLTVL.

The chain couples TRBV29-1 to TRBJ2-4; no clear D. The CDR3 loop spans 10 amino acids. Trimming stripped 7 bases from V and 9 bases from J, with 10 bases between. CDR1 is SQVTM, CDR2 ANQGSEA, per germline. CDR3 sequence: CSAQYGIQYF. The CDR3 coding sequence is TGCAGCGCACAATATGGCATTCAGTACTTC.

The V call is TRBV6-5, the J call TRBJ1-2; weak D call: TRBD1 (6 bases). This CDR3 has 15 residues. Trimming took off 4 bases at V and 7 bases at J, with 19 bases between the two ends. Germline lookup yields CDR1 MNHEY and CDR2 SVGAGI. CDR3 sequence reads: CASSSSLGGPGGYTF. CDR3 nucleotides: TGTGCCAGCAGTTCCTCCCTCGGGGGGCCGGGTGGCTACACCTTC.

The chain is built from TRBV30 and TRBJ2-5, with 7 bases lining up with TRBD1. V was pared by 0 bases and J by 5 bases, with 6 bases of the junction left unmatched. The CDR3 has 14 amino acids. CDR1 and CDR2 from the germline V gene are GTSNPN and SVGIG (reference sequence). The CDR3 bases are TGTGCCTGGAGTGTAGGGGGCCCGGGGGAGACCCAGTACTTC. Translating it yields CAWSVGGPGETQYF.

The rearrangement links TRBV6-1 to TRBJ2-7; the match to TRBD1 covers 11 bases. Per germline, CDR1 MNHNS and CDR2 SASEGT. CDR3 size: 15 residues. After removal of 4 bases from V and 4 bases from J, the junction contained 6 bases not matched to a gene. CDR3 loop: CASSAPGQGEYEQYF. CDR3 bases: TGTGCCAGCAGTGCCCCGGGACAGGGGGAGTACGAGCAGTACTTC.